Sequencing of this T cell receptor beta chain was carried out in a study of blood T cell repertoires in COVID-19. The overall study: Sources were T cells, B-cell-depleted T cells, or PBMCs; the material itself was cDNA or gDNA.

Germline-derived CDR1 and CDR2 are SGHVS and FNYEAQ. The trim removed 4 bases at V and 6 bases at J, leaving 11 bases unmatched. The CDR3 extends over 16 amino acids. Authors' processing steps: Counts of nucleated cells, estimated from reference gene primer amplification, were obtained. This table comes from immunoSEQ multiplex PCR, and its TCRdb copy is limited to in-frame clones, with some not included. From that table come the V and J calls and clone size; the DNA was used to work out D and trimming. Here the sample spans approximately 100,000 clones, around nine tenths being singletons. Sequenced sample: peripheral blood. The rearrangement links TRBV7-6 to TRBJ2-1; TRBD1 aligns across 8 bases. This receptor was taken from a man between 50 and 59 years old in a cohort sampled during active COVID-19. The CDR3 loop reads CASSSRLDRDSNEQFF. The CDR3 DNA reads TGTGCCAGCAGCTCCCGGTTGGACAGGGATAGCAATGAGCAGTTCTTC.